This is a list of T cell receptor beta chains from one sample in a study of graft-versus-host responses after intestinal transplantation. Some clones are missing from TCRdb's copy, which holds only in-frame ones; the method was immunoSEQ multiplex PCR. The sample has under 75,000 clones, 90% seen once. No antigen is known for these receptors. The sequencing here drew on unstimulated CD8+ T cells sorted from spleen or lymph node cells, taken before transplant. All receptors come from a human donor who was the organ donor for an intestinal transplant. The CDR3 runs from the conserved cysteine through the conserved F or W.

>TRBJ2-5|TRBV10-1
CASTKGDTGYSLETQYF
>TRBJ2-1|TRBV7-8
CASSPGGGQGTYNEQFF
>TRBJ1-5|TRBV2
CASSGRGAPYQPQHF
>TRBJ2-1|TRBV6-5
CASSYPGERQFF
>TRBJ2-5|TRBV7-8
CASSPWDRDETQYF
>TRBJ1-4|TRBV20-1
CSASEYEKLFF
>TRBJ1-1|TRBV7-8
CASSLGATEAFF
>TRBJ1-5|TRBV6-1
CASSEGRRVNQPQHF
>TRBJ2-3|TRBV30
CAWSAGFTDTQYF
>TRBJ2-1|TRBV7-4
CASSSPLSIGGEQFF
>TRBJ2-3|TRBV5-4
CASHTWGGGTDTQYF
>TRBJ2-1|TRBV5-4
CASSFRSGTSESEQFF
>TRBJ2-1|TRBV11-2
CASSLEVTGGHEQFF
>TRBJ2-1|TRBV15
CATSRGREPDEQFF
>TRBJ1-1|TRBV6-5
CASSTETGGFTEAFF
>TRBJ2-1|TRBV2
CASSEGRLRDSAYNEQFF
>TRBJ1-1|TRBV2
CASRATGGENTEAFF
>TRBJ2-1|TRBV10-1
CASSESRDRAINEQFF
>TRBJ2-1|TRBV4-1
CASSQVSGYNEQFF
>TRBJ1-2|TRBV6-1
CASSEYDPASSYGYTF
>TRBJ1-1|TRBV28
CASSLFHRGPQANTEAFF
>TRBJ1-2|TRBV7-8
CASSYDSAVISLNYGYTF
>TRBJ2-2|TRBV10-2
CASSLTGGSTGELFF
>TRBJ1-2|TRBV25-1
CASSAGGGYTF
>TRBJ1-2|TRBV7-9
CASSFPDRGGYTF
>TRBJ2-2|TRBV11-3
CASSSGQARLNTGELFF
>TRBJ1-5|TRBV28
CASSPFRGSNQPQHF
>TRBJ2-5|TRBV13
CASSFIWTGEGGETQYF
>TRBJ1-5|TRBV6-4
CASSEGANQPQHF